The entry below describes one T cell receptor (beta chain). This sample also contains other DNA sequences that code for the same CDR3. The sample originates from a study of shared clonotypes between healthy human individuals. Only in-frame clones appear in the TCRdb table, and some are missing; sequencing was by immunoSEQ multiplex PCR. The repertoire holds about half a million clones, with around 73% as singletons. V lost 0 bases and J 2 bases, leaving 9 bases between the germline ends. There are 14 residues in the CDR3. CDR1 and CDR2 from the germline V gene are SGHRS and YFSETQ. The sequencing input was PBMCs. The chain carries TRBV5-1 and TRBJ2-7; D remains ambiguous. This clonotype was obtained from a woman aged 35 to 49 in good health. Some clones in this sample may be carry-over from other donors' samples. The CDR3 loop is CASSLEGQTYEQYF. The DNA for the CDR3 is TGCGCCAGCAGCTTGGAAGGCCAAACCTACGAGCAGTACTTC. Looking up the rest from reference TRBV5-1 and TRBJ2-7 gives the full variable domain: KAGVTQTPRYLIKTRGQQVTLSCSPISGHRSVSWYQQTPGQGLQFLFEYFSETQRNKGNFPGRFSGRQFSNSRSEMNVSTLELGDSALYLCASSLEGQTYEQYFGPGTRLTVT.